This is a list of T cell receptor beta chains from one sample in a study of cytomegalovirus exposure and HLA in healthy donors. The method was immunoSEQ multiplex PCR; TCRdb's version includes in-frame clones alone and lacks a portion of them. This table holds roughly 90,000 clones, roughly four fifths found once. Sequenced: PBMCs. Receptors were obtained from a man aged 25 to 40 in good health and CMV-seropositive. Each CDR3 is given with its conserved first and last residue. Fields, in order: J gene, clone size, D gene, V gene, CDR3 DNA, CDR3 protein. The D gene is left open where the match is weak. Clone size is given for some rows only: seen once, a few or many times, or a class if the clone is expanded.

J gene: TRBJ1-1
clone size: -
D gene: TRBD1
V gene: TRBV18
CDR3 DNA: TGTGCCAGCTCACCACCCGGGACAGGGGTTCTCCCCAACGCTGAAGCTTTCTTT
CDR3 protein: CASSPPGTGVLPNAEAFF

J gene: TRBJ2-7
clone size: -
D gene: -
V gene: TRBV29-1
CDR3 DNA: TGCAGCGTTGTGGGTCAGGGCAAGCTGGACGAGCAGTACTTC
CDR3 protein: CSVVGQGKLDEQYF

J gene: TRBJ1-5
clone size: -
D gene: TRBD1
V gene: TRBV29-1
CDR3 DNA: TGCAGCGTTGCCGGGACAGACAATCAGCCCCAGCATTTT
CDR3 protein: CSVAGTDNQPQHF

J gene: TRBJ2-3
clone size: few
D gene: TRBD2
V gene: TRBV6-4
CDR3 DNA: TGTGCCAGCAGTGAGACTAGCGGGAACGCAGATACGCAGTATTTT
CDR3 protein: CASSETSGNADTQYF

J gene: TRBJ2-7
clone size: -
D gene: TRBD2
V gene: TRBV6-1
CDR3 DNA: TGTGCCAGCAGTTGGGGACTAGGGCCCTACGAGCAGTACTTC
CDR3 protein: CASSWGLGPYEQYF

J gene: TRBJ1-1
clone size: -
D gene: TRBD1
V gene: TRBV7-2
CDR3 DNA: TGTGCCAGCAGCTCCAGACAGGGAGGCACTGAAGCTTTCTTT
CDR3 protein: CASSSRQGGTEAFF

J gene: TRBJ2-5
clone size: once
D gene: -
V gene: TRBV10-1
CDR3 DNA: TGCGCCAGCAGCCCAGGGTTCCGAGAGACCCAGTACTTC
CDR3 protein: CASSPGFRETQYF

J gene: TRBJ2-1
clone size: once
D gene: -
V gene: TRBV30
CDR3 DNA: TGTGCCTGGAGTCCCGGGGCTAGCGCAGAGCAGTTCTTC
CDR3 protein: CAWSPGASAEQFF

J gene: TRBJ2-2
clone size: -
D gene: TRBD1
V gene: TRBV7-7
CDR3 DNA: TGTGCCAGCAGCTCTGGACAGGGTAATACCGGGGAGCTGTTTTTT
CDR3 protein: CASSSGQGNTGELFF

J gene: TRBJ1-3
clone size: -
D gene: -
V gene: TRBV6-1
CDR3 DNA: TGTGCCAGCAGTGCTCTACCGAGAGACACCATATATTTT
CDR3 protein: CASSALPRDTIYF

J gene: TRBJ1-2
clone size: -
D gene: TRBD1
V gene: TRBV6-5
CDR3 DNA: TGTGCCAGTTCACAGGGGAACTATGGCTACACCTTC
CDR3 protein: CASSQGNYGYTF

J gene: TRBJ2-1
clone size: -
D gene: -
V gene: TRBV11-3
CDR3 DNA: TGTGCCAGCAGCTCGACTAGTAAGAATGAGCAGTTCTTC
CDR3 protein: CASSSTSKNEQFF

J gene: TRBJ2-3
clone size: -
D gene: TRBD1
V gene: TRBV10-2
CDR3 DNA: TGCGCCAGCAGTGCCAGGGGGTATGGCACAGATACGCAGTATTTT
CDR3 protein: CASSARGYGTDTQYF

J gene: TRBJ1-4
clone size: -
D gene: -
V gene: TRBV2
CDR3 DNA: TGTGCCAGCAGGGAGGGACCCTTCACTAATGAAAAACTGTTTTTT
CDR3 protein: CASREGPFTNEKLFF

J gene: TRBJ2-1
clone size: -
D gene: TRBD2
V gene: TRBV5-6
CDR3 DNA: TGTGCCAGCAGTCTGAGGACTAGCGGGAGGACCTACAATGAGCAGTTCTTC
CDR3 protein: CASSLRTSGRTYNEQFF

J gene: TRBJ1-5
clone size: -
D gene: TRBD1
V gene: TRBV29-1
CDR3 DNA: TGCAGCGTAGAGACAGGGGGAAATCAGCCCCAGCATTTT
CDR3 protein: CSVETGGNQPQHF

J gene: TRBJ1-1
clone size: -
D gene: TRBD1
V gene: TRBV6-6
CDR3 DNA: TGTGCCAGCAGCTTGACAGGGCGGGACACTGAAGCTTTCTTT
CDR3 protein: CASSLTGRDTEAFF

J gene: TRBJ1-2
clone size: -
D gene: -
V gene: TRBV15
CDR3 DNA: TGTGCCACCAGCAGAGAAGGAGGGGACGTGGGCTACACCTTC
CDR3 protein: CATSREGGDVGYTF

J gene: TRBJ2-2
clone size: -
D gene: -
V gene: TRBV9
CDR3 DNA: TGTGCCAGCAGCGTAGGTCAGGGGAGGGTCACCGGGGAGCTGTTTTTT
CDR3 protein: CASSVGQGRVTGELFF

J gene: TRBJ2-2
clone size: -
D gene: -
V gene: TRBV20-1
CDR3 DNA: TGCAGTGCGGCCGTGGTCGGGGAGCTGTTTTTT
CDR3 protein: CSAAVVGELFF

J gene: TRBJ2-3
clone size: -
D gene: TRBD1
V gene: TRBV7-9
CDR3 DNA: TGTGCCAGCAGCCGAACAGGGGGCGCAGATACGCAGTATTTT
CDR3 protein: CASSRTGGADTQYF

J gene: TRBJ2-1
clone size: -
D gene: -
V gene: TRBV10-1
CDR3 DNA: TGCGCCAGCAGTGATCCGGTGATCACTGAGCAGTTCTTC
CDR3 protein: CASSDPVITEQFF

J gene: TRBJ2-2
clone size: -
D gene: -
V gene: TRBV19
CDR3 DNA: TGTGCCAGTAGCGTATTTCTTTCGGGTGGCGGGGAGCTGTTTTTT
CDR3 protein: CASSVFLSGGGELFF

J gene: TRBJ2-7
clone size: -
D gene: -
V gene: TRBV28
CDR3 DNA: TGTGCCAGCAGTTTAGATTCGCGCTACGAGCAGTACTTC
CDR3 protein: CASSLDSRYEQYF

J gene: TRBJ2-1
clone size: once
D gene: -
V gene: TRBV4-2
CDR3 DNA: TGTGCCAGCAGCCAAGAAGGGGCCCCTAGGCATGAGCAGTTCTTC
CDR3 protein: CASSQEGAPRHEQFF

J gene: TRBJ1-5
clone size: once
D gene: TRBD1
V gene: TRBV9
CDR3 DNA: TGTGCCAGCAGCGTCGGGGGACAGGGCAGCCAGCCCCAGCATTTT
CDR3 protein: CASSVGGQGSQPQHF

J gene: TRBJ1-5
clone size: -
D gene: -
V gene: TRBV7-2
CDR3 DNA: TGTGCCAGCAGCCCCCTGGCAGGGTCATATAGCAATCAGCCCCAGCATTTT
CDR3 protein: CASSPLAGSYSNQPQHF

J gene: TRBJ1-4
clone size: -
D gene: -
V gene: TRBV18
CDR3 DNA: TGTGCCAGCTCACAAGGGGCGACGGAGGAAAAACTGTTTTTT
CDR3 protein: CASSQGATEEKLFF

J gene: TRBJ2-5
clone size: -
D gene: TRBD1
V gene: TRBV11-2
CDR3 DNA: TGTGCCAGCAGCGAAGGAGCCGGACAGGGGACCCAGTACTTC
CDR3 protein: CASSEGAGQGTQYF

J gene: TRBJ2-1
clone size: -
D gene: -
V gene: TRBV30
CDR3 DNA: TGTGCCTGGAGTGTAGCTAGCGTCTCCTACAATGAGCAGTTCTTC
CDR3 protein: CAWSVASVSYNEQFF

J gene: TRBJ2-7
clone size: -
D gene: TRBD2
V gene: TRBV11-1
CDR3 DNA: TGTGCCAGCAGCTTGTTAGCGGGAGATGACTACGAGCAGTACTTC
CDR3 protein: CASSLLAGDDYEQYF

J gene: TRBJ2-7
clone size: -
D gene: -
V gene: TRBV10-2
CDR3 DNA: TGCGCCAGCAGTGGGGGGCAGAGGGGGGAGCAGTACTTC
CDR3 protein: CASSGGQRGEQYF

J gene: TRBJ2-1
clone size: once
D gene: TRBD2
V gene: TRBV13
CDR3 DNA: TGTGCCAGCAGCTTAGAGCATCGAAGACTAGCGGCTACAATCAATGAGCAGTTCTTC
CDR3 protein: CASSLEHRRLAATINEQFF

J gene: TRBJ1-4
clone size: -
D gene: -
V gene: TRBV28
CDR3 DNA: TGTGCCAGCAGTTTGGGGGGGGATGGTGAAAAACTGTTTTTT
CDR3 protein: CASSLGGDGEKLFF

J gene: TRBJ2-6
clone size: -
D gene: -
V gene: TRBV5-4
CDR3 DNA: TGTGCCAGCAGCTTGCCCGGGGCTGGGGCCAACGTCCTGACTTTC
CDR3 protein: CASSLPGAGANVLTF

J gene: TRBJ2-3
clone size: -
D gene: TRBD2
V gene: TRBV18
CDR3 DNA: TGTGCCAGCTCACCACCGGATAAGGGAGGGCCGGCGCAGTATTTT
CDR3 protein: CASSPPDKGGPAQYF

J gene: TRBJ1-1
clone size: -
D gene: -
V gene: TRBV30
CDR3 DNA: TGTGCCTGGGAAGCAGGCGCGAACACTGAAGCTTTCTTT
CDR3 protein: CAWEAGANTEAFF

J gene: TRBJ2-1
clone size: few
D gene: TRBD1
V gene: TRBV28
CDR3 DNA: TGTGCCAGCAGTCGAGGGACAGATCCCTACAATGAGCAGTTCTTC
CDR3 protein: CASSRGTDPYNEQFF

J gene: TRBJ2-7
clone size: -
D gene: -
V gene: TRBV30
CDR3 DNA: TGTGCCTGGGGACGTGACCCGGGGACCTACGAGCAGTACTTC
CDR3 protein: CAWGRDPGTYEQYF

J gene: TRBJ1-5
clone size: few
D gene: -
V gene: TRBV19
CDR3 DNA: TGTGCCAGTAAGGGGATGGGCAATCAGCCCCAGCATTTT
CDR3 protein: CASKGMGNQPQHF

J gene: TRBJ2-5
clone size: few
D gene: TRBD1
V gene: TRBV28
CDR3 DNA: TGTGCCAGCAGTCGGGACAGGGAACAAGAGACCCAGTACTTC
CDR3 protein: CASSRDREQETQYF

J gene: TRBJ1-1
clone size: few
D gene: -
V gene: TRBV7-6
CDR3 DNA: TGTGCCAGCAGCTTAGCGGTAGGGGAAGTTTACTTT
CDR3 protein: CASSLAVGEVYF